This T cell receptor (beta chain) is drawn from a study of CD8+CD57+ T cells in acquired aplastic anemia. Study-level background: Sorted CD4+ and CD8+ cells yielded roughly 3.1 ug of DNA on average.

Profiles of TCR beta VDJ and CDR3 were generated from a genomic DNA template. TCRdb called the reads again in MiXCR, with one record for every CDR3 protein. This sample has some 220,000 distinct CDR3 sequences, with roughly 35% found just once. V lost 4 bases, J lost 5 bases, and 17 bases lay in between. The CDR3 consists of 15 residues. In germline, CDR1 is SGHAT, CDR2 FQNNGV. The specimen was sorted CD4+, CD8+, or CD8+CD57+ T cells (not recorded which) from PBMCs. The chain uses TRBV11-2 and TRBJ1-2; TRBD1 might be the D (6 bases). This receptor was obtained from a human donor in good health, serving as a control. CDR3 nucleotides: TGTGCCAGCAGCTCGACAGGAAGAGGTACTTATGGCTACACCTTC. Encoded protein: CASSSTGRGTYGYTF.